This TCR beta chain was sequenced during a study of blood T cell repertoires in COVID-19. Original handling: Estimation of nucleated cell counts was performed using reference gene primer amplification. This table comes from immunoSEQ multiplex PCR, and its TCRdb copy is limited to in-frame clones, with some not included. V and J calls and clone size are given by that table; D and trimming were obtained from the DNA. The top ten hold more than 10% of the sample, which has approximately 170,000 clones, under 85% seen once. The CDR3 runs 13 residues. Per the germline V gene, CDR1 is SGHDT and CDR2 is YYEEEE. Trimming took off 9 bases at V and 6 bases at J, with 16 bases between the two ends.

Material for sequencing was PBMCs or T cells enriched from blood (not recorded which). The receptor was isolated from a man aged 45 to 65 who had recovered from COVID-19. This rearrangement joins TRBV5-6 to TRBJ1-5, with D perhaps matching TRBD1 (5 bases). CDR3 residues: CATGQGGGQPQHF. The CDR3, as DNA: TGTGCCACGGGCCAGGGAGGCGGTCAGCCCCAGCATTTT.